This TCR beta chain is from a study of cytomegalovirus exposure and HLA in healthy donors. PCR used 60 Vbeta primers and 13 Jbeta primers. Produced via immunoSEQ multiplex PCR; TCRdb's table is partial and in-frame only. The sample includes over 110,000 clones, 75% to 85% of them seen just once. Regarding the study as a whole: For most subjects, TCR beta sequences were reported to predict HLA-A and HLA-B alleles with accuracy.

A word on this clone: What it recognizes is unknown.

CDR3 length: 15 residues. V lost 6 bases, J lost 2 bases, and 16 bases lay in between. The V gene's germline CDR1 is MNHEY and CDR2 SVGAGI. Material: PBMCs. This sequence was found in a woman aged 40 to 49 in good health and CMV-seropositive. The rearrangement uses TRBV6-5 and TRBJ1-2; perhaps TRBD1 as D (6 bases). Written as DNA, the CDR3 is TGTGCCAGCAGATTAAACAGGGAAGGGAACTATGGCTACACCTTC. Translating gives CASRLNREGNYGYTF.